This TCR beta chain came from a study of blood T cell repertoires in COVID-19. The overall study: Sites across the United States, Italy and Spain contributed samples from acute and convalescent COVID-19. PBMCs, B-cell-depleted T cells, or T cells were the source of the cDNA or gDNA that made up the material.

V lost 6 bases and J lost 3; bases outside the gene matches: 3. Germline V gives CDR1 MDHEN, CDR2 SYDVKM. The CDR3 extends over 14 amino acids. In the authors' workflow: Counts of nucleated cells, estimated from reference gene primer amplification, were obtained. TCRdb's table, derived via immunoSEQ multiplex PCR, lists solely in-frame clones and lacks some. D and trimming come from the DNA, and the V and J calls and clone size come from that table. The profile shows about 400,000 clones, about 89% of them singletons. The gene calls are TRBV28 and TRBJ2-3, with 10 nucleotides matching TRBD2. This receptor was taken from a woman aged 30 to 39 with acute or convalescent COVID-19. Sequencing was done on a sample of peripheral blood. The DNA of the CDR3 is TGTGCCAGCAGCCTACTAGCGGGGACAGATACGCAGTATTTT. This gives the protein CASSLLAGTDTQYF.